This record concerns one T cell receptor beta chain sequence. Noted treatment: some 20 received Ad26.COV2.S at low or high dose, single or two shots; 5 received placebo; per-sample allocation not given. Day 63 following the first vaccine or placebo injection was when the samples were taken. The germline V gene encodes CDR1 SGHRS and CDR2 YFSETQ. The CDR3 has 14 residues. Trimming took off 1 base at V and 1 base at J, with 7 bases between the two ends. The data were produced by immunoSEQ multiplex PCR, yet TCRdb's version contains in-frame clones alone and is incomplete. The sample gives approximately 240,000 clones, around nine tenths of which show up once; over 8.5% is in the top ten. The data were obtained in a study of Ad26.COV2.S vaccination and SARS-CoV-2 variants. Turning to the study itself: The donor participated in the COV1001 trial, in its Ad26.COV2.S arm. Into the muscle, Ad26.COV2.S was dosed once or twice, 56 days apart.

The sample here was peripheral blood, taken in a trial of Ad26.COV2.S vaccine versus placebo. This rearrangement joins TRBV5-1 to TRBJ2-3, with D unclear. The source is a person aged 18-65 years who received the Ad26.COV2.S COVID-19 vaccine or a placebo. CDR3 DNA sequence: TGCGCCAGCAGCTTGCTGGACGGCACAGATACGCAGTATTTT. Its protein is CASSLLDGTDTQYF.